This T cell receptor (beta chain) was profiled in a study of identical twins. From the 5' RACE reads, TCRdb called clonotypes with MiXCR, one entry per CDR3 protein. The sample has roughly 630,000 distinct CDR3 sequences; about 7.6% are singletons. Study-level findings and limits: The models systematically underestimated how much out-of-frame TCR alpha was shared in monozygotic twins.

Losses at the gene ends were 5 bases for V and 6 bases for J; bases not matched to a gene: 13. The CDR3 is 17 residues long. CDR1 is MNHEY and CDR2 is SMNVEV in the germline V gene (reference sequence). Remarks on this clonotype: Its cognate antigen is unknown.

These data also formed part of another study, on yellow fever vaccine responses in identical twins.

Sequenced sample: PBMCs. The TCR comes from a woman aged 18-35 years in good health. The chain couples TRBV27 to TRBJ1-5; 10 bases align to TRBD1. CDR3 nucleotides: TGTGCCAGCAGTCCAAATTATTCCGGGACAGGGGTTCAGCCCCAGCATTTT. This codes for CASSPNYSGTGVQPQHF.